A single T cell receptor beta chain is shown here with its context. The entry originates in a study of blood T cells in healthy people across ages. A J-beta primer mix and a sample-barcoded 5' primer were used in a second PCR of roughly 7 to 12 cycles. Unique molecular identifiers of 12 random nucleotides labeled each cDNA. TCRdb re-analysed the 5' RACE reads in MiXCR, keeping a single row per CDR3 protein. The sample contains about 900,000 distinct CDR3 sequences, around 68% of which appear only once. The CDR3 length is 14 residues. Trimming pared 3 bases from V and 3 bases from J, leaving 9 bases between. Per the germline V gene, CDR1 is SGHAT and CDR2 is FQDESV (reference sequence).

V is TRBV11-1 and J is TRBJ2-1; D is unresolved. This receptor was obtained from a man aged 25 to 45 in good health. The sequenced material came from blood. CDR3 coding DNA: TGTGCCAGCAGCTTGGCGGCACTCTACAATGAGCAGTTCTTC. Residues: CASSLAALYNEQFF.